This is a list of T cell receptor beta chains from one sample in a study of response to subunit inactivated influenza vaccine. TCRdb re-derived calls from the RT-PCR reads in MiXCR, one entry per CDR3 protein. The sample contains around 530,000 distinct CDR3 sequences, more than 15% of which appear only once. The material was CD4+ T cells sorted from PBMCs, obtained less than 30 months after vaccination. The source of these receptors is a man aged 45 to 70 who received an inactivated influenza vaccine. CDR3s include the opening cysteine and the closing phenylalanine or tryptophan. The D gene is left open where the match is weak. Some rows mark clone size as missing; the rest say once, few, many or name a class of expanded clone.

CASSYSIGDGYTF | TGTGCCAGCAGTTACTCGATAGGGGATGGCTACACCTTC | - | - | TRBV6-6 | 13 | TRBJ1-2
CASRRSDRGQAEKLFF | TGTGCCAGCAGGCGATCGGACAGGGGGCAGGCAGAAAAACTGTTTTTT | TRBD1 | many | TRBV12-3/TRBV12-4 | 16 | TRBJ1-4
CATSDPGTSDHEQYF | TGTGCCACCAGTGACCCCGGGACTAGCGACCACGAGCAGTACTTC | TRBD2 | - | TRBV24-1 | 15 | TRBJ2-7
CASLGRGSIGQTLFF | TGTGCCAGCCTCGGCAGGGGGAGTATTGGGCAAACACTGTTTTTT | TRBD1 | few | TRBV27 | 15 | TRBJ1-4
CASRRAAQDTQYF | TGTGCCAGCAGAAGGGCGGCTCAAGATACGCAGTATTTT | - | few | TRBV27 | 13 | TRBJ2-3
CASSFRLAKNIQYF | TGTGCCAGCAGTTTTAGGCTAGCCAAAAACATTCAGTACTTC | - | few | TRBV12-3/TRBV12-4 | 14 | TRBJ2-4
CASSSTREILIQYF | TGTGCCAGCAGCTCTACCCGGGAGATACTCATCCAGTACTTC | - | - | TRBV11-2 | 14 | TRBJ2-5
CASSLREGTDTQYF | TGTGCCAGCAGCTTGCGGGAGGGAACAGATACGCAGTATTTT | TRBD2 | many | TRBV11-2 | 14 | TRBJ2-3
CASSQQGTNTGELFF | TGTGCCAGCAGCCAACAGGGGACGAACACCGGGGAGCTGTTTTTT | TRBD1 | many | TRBV7-2 | 15 | TRBJ2-2
CSARDGGRNLFFSFSGEQYF | TGCAGTGCTAGAGATGGGGGACGGAACCTCTTTTTTTCCTTTTCGGGCGAGCAGTACTTC | - | - | TRBV20-1 | 20 | TRBJ2-7
CASSLTGSGSYEQYF | TGCGCCAGCAGCTTGACCGGGTCTGGGTCCTACGAGCAGTACTTC | - | - | TRBV5-1 | 15 | TRBJ2-7
CAISQRTDTDTQYF | TGTGCCATCAGTCAACGGACAGACACAGATACGCAGTATTTT | - | few | TRBV10-3 | 14 | TRBJ2-3
CASSETGALETDTQYF | TGTGCCAGCAGCGAAACCGGGGCCTTGGAAACAGATACGCAGTATTTT | - | few | TRBV9 | 16 | TRBJ2-3